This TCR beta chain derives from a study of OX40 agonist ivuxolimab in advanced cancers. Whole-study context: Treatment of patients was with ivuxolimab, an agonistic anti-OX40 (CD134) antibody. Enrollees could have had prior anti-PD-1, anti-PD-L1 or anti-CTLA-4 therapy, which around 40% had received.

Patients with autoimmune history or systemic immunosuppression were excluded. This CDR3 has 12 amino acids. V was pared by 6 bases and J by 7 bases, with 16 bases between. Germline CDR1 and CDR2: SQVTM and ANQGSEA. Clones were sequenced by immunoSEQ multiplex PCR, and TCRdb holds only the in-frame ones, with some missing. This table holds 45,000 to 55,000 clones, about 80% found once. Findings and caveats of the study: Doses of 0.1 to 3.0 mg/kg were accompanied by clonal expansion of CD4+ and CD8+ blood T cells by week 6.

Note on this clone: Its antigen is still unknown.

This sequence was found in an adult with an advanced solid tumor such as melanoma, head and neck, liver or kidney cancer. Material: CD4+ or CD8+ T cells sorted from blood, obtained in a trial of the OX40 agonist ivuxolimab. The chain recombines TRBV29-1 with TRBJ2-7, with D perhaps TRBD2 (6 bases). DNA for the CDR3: TGCAGCGTAGGGGACTTCTTGGGGGAGCAGTACTTC. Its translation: CSVGDFLGEQYF.